The 15 T cell receptor beta chains below all came from one sample that was sequenced in a study of T cells after posttransplantation cyclophosphamide. Data came from immunoSEQ multiplex PCR; TCRdb stores just in-frame clones and leaves some out. The sample consists of roughly 20,000 clones, under 99% of them appearing once. Cells defined as naive were viable CD3+CD4+ or CD3+CD8+ and CCR7+CD45RA+CD45RO-CD95-CD27+CD28+. Source material: naive CD4+ T cells sorted from PBMCs. The receptors were gathered from a man aged 40-49 years in good health, CMV-negative, and a related stem cell transplant donor.

The chain is built from TRBV5-4 and TRBJ1-4; D remains unclear. Trimming cost V 1 base and J 6 bases, with 10 bases left between them. The germline gives CDR1 SGHNT, CDR2 YYREEE (reference sequence). The CDR3 is 14 amino acids. CDR3 in DNA: TGTGCCAGCAGCTTGAGTCCCTCGGATGAAAAACTGTTTTTT. Protein: CASSLSPSDEKLFF.

The chain combines TRBV10-3 with TRBJ2-1; 14 positions agree with TRBD2. Trimming took 3 bases from V and 4 from J; bases not matched to a gene: 11. Germline V gives CDR1 ENHRY, CDR2 SYGVKD. The CDR3 extends over 19 amino acids. CDR3 DNA sequence: TGTGCCATCAGTGATATACAGACTAGCGGGAGGGCGGGGTACAATGAGCAGTTCTTC. It codes for CAISDIQTSGRAGYNEQFF.

In DNA form, the CDR3 reads TGTGCCTGGAGTGTTTTAGGGAGGAATTCACCCCTCCACTTT. Amino acid sequence: CAWSVLGRNSPLHF. V is TRBV30 and J is TRBJ1-6, with no clear D. V was cut by 0 bases and J by 7 bases, with 10 bases left in between. Per germline, CDR1 GTSNPN and CDR2 SVGIG (reference sequence). There are 14 residues in the CDR3.

The gene calls are TRBV28 and TRBJ1-1, with 7 bases fitting TRBD1. The CDR3 totals 14 residues. Trimming took 6 bases from V and 0 from J; bases not matched to a gene: 4. Germline lookup yields CDR1 MDHEN and CDR2 SYDVKM. The CDR3 protein is CASRPGQMNTEAFF. In DNA, the CDR3 is TGTGCCAGCAGACCGGGACAGATGAACACTGAAGCTTTCTTT. The complete variable domain, with remaining parts taken from reference TRBV28 and TRBJ1-1, reads DVKVTQSSRYLVKRTGEKVFLECVQDMDHENMFWYRQDPGLGLRLIYFSYDVKMKEKGDIPEGYSVSREKKERFSLILESASTNQTSMYLCASRPGQMNTEAFFGQGTRLTVV.

The chain is built from TRBV2 and TRBJ2-1; 7 bases are shared with TRBD2. This CDR3 has 14 amino acids. Germline V gives CDR1 SNHLY, CDR2 FYNNEI. With 6 bases clipped from V and 4 bases from J, the junction kept 6 bases outside the gene matches. CDR3 sequence (DNA): TGTGCCAGCAGCCTAGCGGCCTTATACAATGAGCAGTTCTTC. Its translation: CASSLAALYNEQFF.

V gene TRBV4-1 combines with J gene TRBJ1-1; maybe TRBD1 (5 bases). Deletions cut 1 base from V and 4 bases from J, with 19 bases between. Germline CDR1 MGHRA, CDR2 YSYEKL. CDR3 length: 17 residues. The CDR3 DNA reads TGCGCCAGCAGCCAAGTGTTCGGGTCAGGGATAGGCACTGAAGCTTTCTTT. Amino acid sequence: CASSQVFGSGIGTEAFF.

The chain is built from TRBV19 and TRBJ2-5; D is unclear. The germline V gene encodes CDR1 LNHDA and CDR2 SQIVND (reference sequence). The CDR3 extends over 15 amino acids. Trimming removed 1 base from V and 1 base from J, with 10 bases in between. The CDR3 DNA follows: TGTGCCAGTAGTATAGCGGCACAGTCCCAAGAGACCCAGTACTTC. As protein: CASSIAAQSQETQYF.

The V gene is TRBV5-6, the J gene TRBJ1-3; D is unclear. With 3 bases removed from V and 0 bases from J, the gap between germline ends came to 10 bases. The CDR3 runs to 15 residues. Looked up from germline, CDR1 is SGHDT and CDR2 is YYEEEE. The CDR3 region is CASSWRTVSGNTIYF. The CDR3 DNA reads as TGTGCCAGCAGCTGGAGGACGGTCTCTGGAAACACCATATATTTT.

This chain joins TRBV11-2 and TRBJ2-1, with D possibly TRBD2 on 6 matching bases. The germline V gene has CDR1 SGHAT and CDR2 FQNNGV. CDR3 size: 11 residues. V was trimmed by 1 base and J by 12 bases, leaving 7 bases between them. The CDR3 loop is CASSLVGGQFF. The CDR3 region has the DNA TGTGCCAGCAGCTTAGTCGGGGGGCAGTTCTTC.

In DNA form, the CDR3 reads TGTGCCAGTAGACCCCGGACAGAGTCCTACGAGCAGTACTTC. This codes for CASRPRTESYEQYF. The chain has TRBV19 and TRBJ2-7; a weak D match, TRBD1 (6 bases). CDR1 is LNHDA, CDR2 SQIVND, per germline (reference sequence). The ends were cut back, 6 bases at V and 1 base at J, with 13 bases in the middle. There are 14 residues in the CDR3. Filled out from reference TRBV19 and TRBJ2-7, the complete variable domain reads DGGITQSPKYLFRKEGQNVTLSCEQNLNHDAMYWYRQDPGQGLRLIYYSQIVNDFQKGDIAEGYSVSREKKESFPLTVTSAQKNPTAFYLCASRPRTESYEQYFGPGTRLTVT.

The V and J genes are TRBV6-5 and TRBJ2-1; TRBD2 agrees at 14 bases. The CDR3 has 15 residues. V was pared by 5 bases and J by 6 bases, with 3 bases of the junction left unmatched. Germline CDR1 is MNHEY and CDR2 is SVGAGI. CDR3 nucleotides: TGTGCCAGCAGTGGACTAGCGGGAGGAGGCAATGAGCAGTTCTTC. This gives the protein CASSGLAGGGNEQFF.

J is TRBJ1-3 and V is TRBV25-1, with a weak D call TRBD1 (6 bases). Deletions cut 1 base from V and 4 bases from J, with 14 bases between. CDR1 and CDR2 (germline): MGHDK, SYGVNS. This CDR3 spans 16 amino acids. In DNA, the CDR3 is TGTGCCAGCAGTGAATCTGGGACACTCTTGGGAAACACCATATATTTT. It is translated as CASSESGTLLGNTIYF.

This rearrangement joins TRBV6-5 to TRBJ2-1; a possible D gene is TRBD2 (6 bases). Germline-derived CDR1 and CDR2 are MNHEY and SVGAGI. Trimming shortened V by 2 bases and J by 5 bases, and 13 bases separated the two germline ends. This CDR3 comprises 15 residues. The CDR3 DNA reads TGTGCCAGCAGTTACACGAAGGGACTGAACAATGAGCAGTTCTTC. The encoded protein is CASSYTKGLNNEQFF.

The chain employs TRBV28 and TRBJ1-4; D is perhaps TRBD1 (5 bases). Germline CDR1 and CDR2: MDHEN and SYDVKM. V was trimmed by 5 bases and J by 0 bases, leaving 10 bases between them. CDR3 length: 15 residues. The CDR3 bases are TGTGCCAGCAGTGTCCAGGGTGCAACTAATGAAAAACTGTTTTTT. Its protein is CASSVQGATNEKLFF.

J is TRBJ2-5 and V is TRBV28; D possibly corresponds to TRBD2 (5 bases). Germline V CDR1 and CDR2: MDHEN, SYDVKM. The CDR3 sequence is 16 residues long. V was shortened by 4 bases and J by 5 bases, with 20 bases between the two germline ends. CDR3 sequence (DNA): TGTGCCAGCAGTTCCTCCCGTAGAGGACTGGGGGAGACCCAGTACTTC. Its translation: CASSSSRRGLGETQYF.